This TCR beta chain was obtained from a study of PD-1 blockade in classical Hodgkin lymphoma. Germline loops: CDR1 SGHDT, CDR2 YYEEEE. The ends were cut back, 4 bases at V and 0 bases at J, with 10 bases in the middle. The CDR3 runs to 14 residues. Relapse after autologous stem cell transplantation occurred in every patient, and brentuximab vedotin exposure varied. Regarding the study as a whole: With CD4+ cells, TCR diversity rose significantly by C4D1, but not with CD8+ cells. The repertoire differences lack a defined cause, possibly disease activity or prior therapy. Newly diagnosed patients had diversity similar to the baseline diversity of complete responders.

TCRdb keeps only in-frame clones here, not all; method: immunoSEQ multiplex PCR. The sample contains about 97,000 clones, 80% to 90% of which appear only once. Points on this clone: Antigen unknown.

The chain employs TRBV5-6 and TRBJ1-1; no definite D call. The sequence derives from a human donor with classical Hodgkin lymphoma. The sample in question was peripheral blood mononuclear cells (PBMCs), obtained before the second cycle of nivolumab. CDR3 loop: CASSPTELNTEAFF. The DNA of the CDR3 is TGTGCCAGCAGCCCAACGGAGTTGAACACTGAAGCTTTCTTT.